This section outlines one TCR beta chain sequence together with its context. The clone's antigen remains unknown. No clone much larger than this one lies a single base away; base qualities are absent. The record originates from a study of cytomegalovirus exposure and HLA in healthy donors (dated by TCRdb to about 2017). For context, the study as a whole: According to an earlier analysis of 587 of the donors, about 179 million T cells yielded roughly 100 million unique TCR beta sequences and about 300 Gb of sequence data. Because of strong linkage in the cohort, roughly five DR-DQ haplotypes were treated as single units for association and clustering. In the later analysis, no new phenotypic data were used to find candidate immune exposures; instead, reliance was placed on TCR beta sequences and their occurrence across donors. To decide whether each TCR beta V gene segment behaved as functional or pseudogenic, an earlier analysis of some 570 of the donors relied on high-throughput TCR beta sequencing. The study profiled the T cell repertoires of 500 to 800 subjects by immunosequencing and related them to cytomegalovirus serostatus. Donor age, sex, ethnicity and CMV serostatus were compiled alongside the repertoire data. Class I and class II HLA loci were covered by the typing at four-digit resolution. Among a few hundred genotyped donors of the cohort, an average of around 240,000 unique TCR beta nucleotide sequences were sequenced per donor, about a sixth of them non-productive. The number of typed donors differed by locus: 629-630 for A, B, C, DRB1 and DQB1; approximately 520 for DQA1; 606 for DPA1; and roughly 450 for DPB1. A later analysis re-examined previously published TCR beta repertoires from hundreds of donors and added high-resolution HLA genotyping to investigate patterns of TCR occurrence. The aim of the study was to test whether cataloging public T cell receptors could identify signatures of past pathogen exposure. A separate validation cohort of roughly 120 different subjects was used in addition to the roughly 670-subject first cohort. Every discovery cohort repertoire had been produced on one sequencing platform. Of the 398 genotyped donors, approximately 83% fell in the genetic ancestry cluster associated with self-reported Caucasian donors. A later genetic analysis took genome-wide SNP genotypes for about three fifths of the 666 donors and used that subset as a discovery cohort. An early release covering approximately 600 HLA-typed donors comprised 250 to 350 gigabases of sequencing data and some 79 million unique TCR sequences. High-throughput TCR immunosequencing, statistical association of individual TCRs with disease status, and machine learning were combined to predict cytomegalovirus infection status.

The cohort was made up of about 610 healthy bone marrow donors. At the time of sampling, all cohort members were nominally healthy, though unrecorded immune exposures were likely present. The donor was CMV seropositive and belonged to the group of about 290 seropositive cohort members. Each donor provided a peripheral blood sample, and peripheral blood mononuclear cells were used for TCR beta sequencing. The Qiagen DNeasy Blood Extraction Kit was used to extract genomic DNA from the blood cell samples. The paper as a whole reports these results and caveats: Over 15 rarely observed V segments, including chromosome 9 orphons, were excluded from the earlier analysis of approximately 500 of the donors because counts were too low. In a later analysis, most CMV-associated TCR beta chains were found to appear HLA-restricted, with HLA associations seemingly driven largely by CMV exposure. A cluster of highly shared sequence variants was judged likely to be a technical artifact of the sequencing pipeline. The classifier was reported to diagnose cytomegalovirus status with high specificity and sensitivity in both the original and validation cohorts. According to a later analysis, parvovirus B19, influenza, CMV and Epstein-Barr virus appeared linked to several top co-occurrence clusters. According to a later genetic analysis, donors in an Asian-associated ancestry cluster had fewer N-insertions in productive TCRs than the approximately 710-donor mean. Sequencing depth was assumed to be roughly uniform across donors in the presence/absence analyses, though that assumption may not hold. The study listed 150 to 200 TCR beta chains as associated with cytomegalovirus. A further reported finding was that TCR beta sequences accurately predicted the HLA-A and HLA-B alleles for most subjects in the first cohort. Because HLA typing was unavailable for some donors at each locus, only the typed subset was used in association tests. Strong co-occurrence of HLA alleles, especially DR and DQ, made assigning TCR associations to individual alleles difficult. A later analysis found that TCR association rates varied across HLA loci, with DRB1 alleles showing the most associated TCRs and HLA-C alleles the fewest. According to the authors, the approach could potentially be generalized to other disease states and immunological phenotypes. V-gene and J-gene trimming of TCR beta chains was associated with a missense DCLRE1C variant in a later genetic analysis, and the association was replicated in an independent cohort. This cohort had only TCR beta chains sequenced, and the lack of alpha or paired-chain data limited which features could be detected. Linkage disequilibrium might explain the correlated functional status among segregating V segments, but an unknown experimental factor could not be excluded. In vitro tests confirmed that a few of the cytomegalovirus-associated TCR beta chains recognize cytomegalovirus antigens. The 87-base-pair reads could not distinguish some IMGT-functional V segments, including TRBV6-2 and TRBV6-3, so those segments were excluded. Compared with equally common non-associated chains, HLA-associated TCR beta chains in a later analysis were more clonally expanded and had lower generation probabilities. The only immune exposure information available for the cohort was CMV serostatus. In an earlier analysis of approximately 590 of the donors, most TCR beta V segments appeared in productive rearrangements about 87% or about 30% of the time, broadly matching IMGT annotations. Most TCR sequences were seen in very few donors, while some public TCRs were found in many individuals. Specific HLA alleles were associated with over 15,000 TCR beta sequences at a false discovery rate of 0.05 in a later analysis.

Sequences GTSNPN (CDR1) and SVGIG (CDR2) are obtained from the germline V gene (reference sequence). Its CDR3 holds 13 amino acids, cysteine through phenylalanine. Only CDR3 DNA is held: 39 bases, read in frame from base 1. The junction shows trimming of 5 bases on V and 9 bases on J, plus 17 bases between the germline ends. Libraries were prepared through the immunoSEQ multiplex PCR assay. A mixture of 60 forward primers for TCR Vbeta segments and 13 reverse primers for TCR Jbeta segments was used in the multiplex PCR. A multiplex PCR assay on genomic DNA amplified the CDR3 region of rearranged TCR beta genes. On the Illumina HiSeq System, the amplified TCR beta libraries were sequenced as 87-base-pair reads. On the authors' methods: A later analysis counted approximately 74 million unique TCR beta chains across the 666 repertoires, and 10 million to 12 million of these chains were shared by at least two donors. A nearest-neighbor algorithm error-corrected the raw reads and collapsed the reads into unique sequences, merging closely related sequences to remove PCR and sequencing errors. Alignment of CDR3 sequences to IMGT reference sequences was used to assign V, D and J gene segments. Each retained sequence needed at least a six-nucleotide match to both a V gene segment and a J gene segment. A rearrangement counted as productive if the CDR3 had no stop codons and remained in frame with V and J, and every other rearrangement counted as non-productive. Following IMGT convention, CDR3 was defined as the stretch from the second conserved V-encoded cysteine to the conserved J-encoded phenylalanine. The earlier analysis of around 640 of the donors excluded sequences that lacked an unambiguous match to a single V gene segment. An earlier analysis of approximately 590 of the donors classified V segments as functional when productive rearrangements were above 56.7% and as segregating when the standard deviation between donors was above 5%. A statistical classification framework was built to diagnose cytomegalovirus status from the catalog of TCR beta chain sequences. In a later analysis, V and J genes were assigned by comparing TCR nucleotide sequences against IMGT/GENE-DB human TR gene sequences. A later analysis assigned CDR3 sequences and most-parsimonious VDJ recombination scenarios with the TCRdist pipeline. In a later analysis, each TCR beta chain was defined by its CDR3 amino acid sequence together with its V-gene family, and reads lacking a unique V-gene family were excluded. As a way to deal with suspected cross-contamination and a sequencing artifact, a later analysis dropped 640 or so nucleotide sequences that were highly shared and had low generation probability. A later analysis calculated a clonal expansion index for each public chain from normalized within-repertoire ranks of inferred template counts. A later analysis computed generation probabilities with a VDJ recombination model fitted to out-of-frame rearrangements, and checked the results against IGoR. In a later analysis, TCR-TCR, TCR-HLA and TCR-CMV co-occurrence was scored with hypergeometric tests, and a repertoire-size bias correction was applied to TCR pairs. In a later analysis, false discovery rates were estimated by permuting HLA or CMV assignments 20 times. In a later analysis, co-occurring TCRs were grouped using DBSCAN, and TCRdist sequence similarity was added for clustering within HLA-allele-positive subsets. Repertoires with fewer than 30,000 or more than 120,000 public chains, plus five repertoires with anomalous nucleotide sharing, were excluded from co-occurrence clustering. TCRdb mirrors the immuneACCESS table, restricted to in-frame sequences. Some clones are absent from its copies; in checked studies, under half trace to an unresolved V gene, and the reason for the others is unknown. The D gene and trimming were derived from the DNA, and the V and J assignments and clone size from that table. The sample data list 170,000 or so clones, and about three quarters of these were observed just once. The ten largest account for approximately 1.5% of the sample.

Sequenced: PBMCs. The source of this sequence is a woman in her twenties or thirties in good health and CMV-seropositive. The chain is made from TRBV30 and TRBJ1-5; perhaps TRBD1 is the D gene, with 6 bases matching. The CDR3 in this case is CAWADGLGGPQHF. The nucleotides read TGTGCCTGGGCGGACGGCCTAGGGGGGCCCCAGCATTTT. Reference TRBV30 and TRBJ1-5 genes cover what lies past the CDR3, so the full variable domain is SQTIHQWPATLVQPVGSPLSLECTVEGTSNPNLYWYRQAAGRGLQLLFYSVGIGQISSEVPQNLSASRPQDRQFILSSKKLLLSDSGFYLCAWADGLGGPQHFGDGTRLSIL.